Below, 5 T cell receptor beta chains from the same sample are listed, as sequenced in a study of spatial heterogeneity in lung cancer. Time point noted: sample taken at primary tumor resection. TCRdb reanalysed the 5' RACE reads using MiXCR and keeps one entry per CDR3 protein. The data contain tens of thousands of distinct CDR3 sequences, less than 6% of them singletons. Sequenced here: PBMCs, sampled at surgery. The receptors were sampled from a male donor with early-stage non-small cell lung cancer.

This clonotype was recorded a few times. The chain carries TRBV20-1 and TRBJ2-7, with 8 bases identical to TRBD1. J lost 4 bases, V lost 3 bases, and 2 bases had no gene match. Germline loops: CDR1 DFQATT, CDR2 SNEGSKA (reference sequence). The CDR3 consists of 12 residues. The CDR3 sequence: CSASRDRYEQYF. The CDR3 coding sequence is TGCAGTGCTAGTCGGGACAGGTACGAGCAGTACTTC.

The sample holds many counts of this clonotype. The CDR3 loop is CASSLVREFGTGELFF. The CDR3, as DNA: TGTGCCAGCAGTTTGGTGCGGGAGTTCGGGACCGGGGAGCTGTTTTTT. This sequence joins TRBV27 and TRBJ2-2, with 7 bases lining up with TRBD2. Germline V CDR1 and CDR2: MNHEY, SMNVEV (reference sequence). V trimming: 3 bases; J trimming: 5 bases; junction bases outside the gene matches: 9. The CDR3 extends over 16 amino acids.

Many counts were recorded for this clonotype. The gene calls are TRBV20-1 and TRBJ2-1; weak D call: TRBD2 (5 bases). The germline V gene encodes CDR1 DFQATT and CDR2 SNEGSKA (reference sequence). The CDR3 loop spans 14 amino acids. The V and J ends lost 6 bases and 7 bases respectively, with 19 bases between them. In nucleotides, the CDR3 is TGCAGTGCCGTACCCTCTAGCTTTCGGAATGAGCAGTTCTTC. Its protein product is CSAVPSSFRNEQFF.

There are a few counts of this clonotype. As DNA, the CDR3 is TGTGCCAGCAGTTACGACGACAGGATTCGGTACGAGCAGTACTTC. Translation gives CASSYDDRIRYEQYF. The J gene is TRBJ2-7, the V gene TRBV6-5; weak D call: TRBD1 (6 bases). The length of the CDR3 is 15 residues. Germline lookup yields CDR1 MNHEY and CDR2 SVGAGI. V was pared by 2 bases and J by 4 bases, with 15 bases between.

This sequence joins TRBV6-5 and TRBJ2-5; D gene uncertain. The germline CDR1 and CDR2 sequences are MNHEY and SVGAGI. V lost 8 bases and J lost 4, with 5 bases in between. The CDR3 covers 10 residues. CDR3 in DNA: TGTGCCAGCGGAAGAGAGACCCAGTACTTC. Its translation: CASGRETQYF.